Listed below are T cell receptor beta chains from one sample, sequenced in a study of shared clonotypes between healthy human individuals. The assay was immunoSEQ multiplex PCR, and TCRdb's table has in-frame clones only and misses some. The sample gives about 470,000 clones, roughly 77% of which show up once; roughly 13% is in the top ten. Input material: PBMCs. These receptors were obtained from a middle-aged woman in good health. Some clones in this sample may be carry-over from other donors' samples. Each CDR3 is given with its conserved first and last residue. The order of the fields is V gene, J gene, D gene, clone size, CDR3 DNA, CDR3 protein. D genes are given only for firm matches. The size entry is marked missing in some rows and otherwise reads once, few, many or a size class.

>TRBV11-2|TRBJ2-7|NA|NA
TGTGCCAGCAGCTTGTACCCTGCCTACGAGCAGTACTTC
CASSLYPAYEQYF
>TRBV5-1|TRBJ2-5|TRBD2|NA
TGCGCCAGCAGCTTGGTCCCGCTTACTAGCGGGAGGGCCCAAGAGACCCAGTACTTC
CASSLVPLTSGRAQETQYF
>TRBV27|TRBJ1-5|NA|NA
TGTGCCAGCTCTCCCGGGGGGGATAGCAATCAGCCCCAGCATTTT
CASSPGGDSNQPQHF
>TRBV7-9|TRBJ2-1|NA|few
TGTGCCAGCAGCCCCGGGACTTCCCAATGGGCCTACAATGAGCAGTTCTTC
CASSPGTSQWAYNEQFF
>TRBV5-1|TRBJ2-3|NA|NA
TGCGCCAGCAGCTTTTTAGTACAATCAGGAGATACGCAGTATTTT
CASSFLVQSGDTQYF
>TRBV20-1|TRBJ2-7|NA|NA
TGCAGTGCTACGGCCTCCTACGAGCAGTACTTC
CSATASYEQYF
>TRBV4-3|TRBJ2-7|TRBD2|NA
TGCGCCAGCAGCCAAGAAATTGGACTAGCGGGATCCAGCTCCTACGAGCAGTACTTT
CASSQEIGLAGSSSYEQYF
>TRBV30|TRBJ2-5|NA|once
TGTGCCTGGAGTGTACTCGGGGAGACCCAGTACTTC
CAWSVLGETQYF
>TRBV19|TRBJ2-4|NA|many
TGTGCCAGTAGTCTCCCCGGGTTGGAAGGGGCCAAAAACATTCAGTACTTC
CASSLPGLEGAKNIQYF
>TRBV7-6|TRBJ1-1|NA|NA
TGTGCCAGCAGCCGCCGGGTTACTATGAACACTGAAGCTTTCTTT
CASSRRVTMNTEAFF
>TRBV7-2|TRBJ2-6|TRBD2|few
TGTGCCAGCAGCTTAGGAGGACTAGCGGGAACTGGGGCCAACGTCCTGACTTTC
CASSLGGLAGTGANVLTF
>TRBV5-1|TRBJ2-2|NA|NA
TGCGCCAGTACTAAGGCAGGCGGCCCGAACACCGGGGAGCTGTTTTTT
CASTKAGGPNTGELFF
>TRBV28|TRBJ2-7|NA|once
TGTGCCAGCACCATTACCAGGCTAGCGAGGAACTACGAGCAGTACTTC
CASTITRLARNYEQYF
>TRBV6-5|TRBJ2-2|TRBD2|once
TGTGCCAGCAGTTGGACTCTAGCGGGAGTGGGCGGGGAGCCGTTTTTT
CASSWTLAGVGGEPFF
>TRBV15|TRBJ2-5|TRBD2|NA
TGTGCCACCAGCAGAGATGTTGGGGGAGGGGAGACCCAGTACTTC
CATSRDVGGGETQYF
>TRBV7-2|TRBJ1-3|NA|NA
TGTGCCAGCAGCCCATCAAGGGACCCTGGAAACACCATATATTTT
CASSPSRDPGNTIYF
>TRBV19|TRBJ2-7|NA|NA
TGTGCCAGTAGTCCCCGGACGCTTCCCTACGAGCAGTACTTC
CASSPRTLPYEQYF
>TRBV5-6|TRBJ1-2|TRBD1|NA
TGTGCCAGCAGCACTCCGGGACAGGCAAACTATGGCTACACCTTC
CASSTPGQANYGYTF
>TRBV18|TRBJ2-7|NA|once
TGTGCCAGCTCACCACGAGGAGGCCACGAGCAGTACTTC
CASSPRGGHEQYF
>TRBV11-2|TRBJ2-1|TRBD2|NA
TGTGCCAGCAGCCAACTAGCGGGAAGATACAATGAGCAGTTCTTC
CASSQLAGRYNEQFF
>TRBV2|TRBJ2-5|TRBD2|NA
TGTGCCAGCAACGGGGGTAGCGGGGCCCAAGAGACCCAGTACTTC
CASNGGSGAQETQYF
>TRBV9|TRBJ2-3|NA|NA
TGTGCCAGCAGTCCCCCCGGGTCCACCGCAGATACGCAGTATTTT
CASSPPGSTADTQYF
>TRBV7-9|TRBJ1-1|NA|NA
TGTGCCAGCAGCTTAACGAGGAGGACCACTGAAGCTTTCTTT
CASSLTRRTTEAFF
>TRBV18|TRBJ2-1|NA|NA
TGTGCCAGCTCACCCGACGTCAGCTCCTACAATGAGCAGTTCTTC
CASSPDVSSYNEQFF
>TRBV4-2|TRBJ2-7|NA|NA
TGTGCCAGCAGCCAAGATCCGGGACTGAGCTACGAGCAGTACTTC
CASSQDPGLSYEQYF
>TRBV5-1|TRBJ1-5|TRBD1|NA
TGCGCCAGGAGGGACAGGGGGAATTATAGCAATCAGCCCCAGCATTTT
CARRDRGNYSNQPQHF
>TRBV15|TRBJ1-1|NA|NA
TGTGCCACCAGCAGAGAATCTTACACTGAAGCTTTCTTT
CATSRESYTEAFF
>TRBV7-9|TRBJ2-1|TRBD2|NA
TGTGCCAGCAGCTCGTATTGGACTAGCGGGAGCAGGGCGCAGTTCTTC
CASSSYWTSGSRAQFF
>TRBV5-1|TRBJ2-1|TRBD2|NA
TGCGCCAGCAGCTTTGGGGGGGACAATGAGCAGTTCTTC
CASSFGGDNEQFF
>TRBV7-9|TRBJ2-7|NA|once
TGTGCCAGCAGCTTAGCGGGAGTATCCTACGAGCAGTACTTC
CASSLAGVSYEQYF
>TRBV6-1|TRBJ1-2|NA|NA
TGTGCCAGCAGTGGCTACAGCCCAAACTATGGCTACACCTTC
CASSGYSPNYGYTF
>TRBV6-5|TRBJ2-1|TRBD2|few
TGTGCCAGCAGGTTAGCGGGAGTCTCCTACAATGAGCAGTTCTTC
CASRLAGVSYNEQFF
>TRBV10-3|TRBJ2-7|NA|once
TGTGCCACGAGGGGAGGGCAGGGACACTACGAGCAGTACTTC
CATRGGQGHYEQYF
>TRBV6-6|TRBJ2-1|TRBD1|few
TGTGCCAGCAGTTACGCCCGGATGCAGGGGGATGAGCAGTTCTTC
CASSYARMQGDEQFF
>TRBV4-1|TRBJ2-1|NA|NA
TGCGCCAGCAGCCCGGGCGCAGGTTCCTACAATGAGCAGTTCTTC
CASSPGAGSYNEQFF
>TRBV9|TRBJ1-5|NA|NA
TGTGCCAGCAGCGTAGGAGGGAGCAATCAGCCCCAGCATTTT
CASSVGGSNQPQHF
>TRBV7-3|TRBJ1-1|NA|NA
TGTGCCAGCAGCTTAACGGGGGGAATAGGTGAAGCTTTCTTT
CASSLTGGIGEAFF
>TRBV7-2|TRBJ2-7|NA|NA
TGTGCCAGCAGCTTAACGGGGGCCTACGAGCAGTACTTC
CASSLTGAYEQYF
>TRBV7-3|TRBJ1-1|NA|NA
TGTGCCAGCAGCGAAACAGGGAGGTCAGCTTTCTTT
CASSETGRSAFF
>TRBV4-1|TRBJ2-1|NA|many
TGCGCCAGCAGCCAAGGGGGTCTGGTGGCCTTCACCGTCCATGAGCAGTTCTTC
CASSQGGLVAFTVHEQFF
>TRBV7-3|TRBJ2-5|NA|NA
TGTGCCAGCAGCCCGCGGGGTTTGGAGACCCAGTACTTC
CASSPRGLETQYF
>TRBV4-2|TRBJ2-1|NA|NA
TGTGCCAGCAGCCAAGAGGGTGGCTCCTACAATGAGCAGTTCTTC
CASSQEGGSYNEQFF
>TRBV2|TRBJ1-5|TRBD1|NA
TGTGCCAGCATCGGGGACAGGGGGCTTCAGCCCCAGCATTTT
CASIGDRGLQPQHF
>TRBV7-9|TRBJ1-3|NA|NA
TGTGCCAGCAGCCCTACCGGACAGAGTCTCTCTGGAAACACCATATATTTT
CASSPTGQSLSGNTIYF
>TRBV7-8|TRBJ2-7|TRBD1|few
TGTGCCAGCAGCTTAGTTCCAACTGGGACAGGCACCTACGAGCAGTACTTC
CASSLVPTGTGTYEQYF